The rows below give T cell receptor beta chains drawn from one sample of a study of cytomegalovirus exposure and HLA in healthy donors. Clones were sequenced by immunoSEQ multiplex PCR, and TCRdb holds only the in-frame ones, with some missing. The sample contains around 200,000 clones, around three quarters of which appear only once. The sample was PBMCs. These receptors were obtained from a woman aged 25 to 39 in good health and CMV-seropositive. Each CDR3 is given with its conserved first and last residue. A D gene is named only where the DNA matches it firmly. A clone size is listed for some rows: how often the clone was seen (once, few, many), or a class if it is expanded.

clone_size: -; v_call: TRBV7-6; d_call: -; j_call: TRBJ1-1; cdr3_nt: TGTGCCAGCAGCCGTACAGGAGGGTCAGGGGCTTTCTTT; cdr3_aa: CASSRTGGSGAFF
clone_size: -; v_call: TRBV28; d_call: -; j_call: TRBJ2-7; cdr3_nt: TGTGCCAGCAGTTCAAACACCTACGAGCAGTACTTC; cdr3_aa: CASSSNTYEQYF
clone_size: -; v_call: TRBV6-1; d_call: -; j_call: TRBJ2-1; cdr3_nt: TGTGCCAGCAGACGGACTGGCTGGAATGAGCAGTTCTTC; cdr3_aa: CASRRTGWNEQFF
clone_size: -; v_call: TRBV9; d_call: -; j_call: TRBJ2-7; cdr3_nt: TGTGCCAGCAGCGCTGAGGGTGGCAGCACCTACGAGCAGTACTTC; cdr3_aa: CASSAEGGSTYEQYF
clone_size: -; v_call: TRBV27; d_call: TRBD2; j_call: TRBJ2-1; cdr3_nt: TGTGCCAGCAGTTTAAGACTAGCGGGAGGACACAATGAGCAGTTCTTC; cdr3_aa: CASSLRLAGGHNEQFF
clone_size: -; v_call: TRBV4-3; d_call: TRBD1; j_call: TRBJ2-1; cdr3_nt: TGCGCCAGCAGCCGGGGGGGACAGGGGTTGAATGAGCAGTTCTTC; cdr3_aa: CASSRGGQGLNEQFF
clone_size: few; v_call: TRBV7-9; d_call: -; j_call: TRBJ2-1; cdr3_nt: TGTGCCAGCAGCTTCACGCGCGGAGGTCCCCGGGGTGAGCAGTTCTTC; cdr3_aa: CASSFTRGGPRGEQFF
clone_size: -; v_call: TRBV7-8; d_call: TRBD1; j_call: TRBJ1-4; cdr3_nt: TGTGCCAGCAGCCTGAGACAGGGGGATGGAAAACTGTTTTTT; cdr3_aa: CASSLRQGDGKLFF
clone_size: -; v_call: TRBV7-9; d_call: TRBD1; j_call: TRBJ1-2; cdr3_nt: TGTGCCAGCAGCTTTAACCAGGGGGCGAGGGAATATGGCTACACCTTC; cdr3_aa: CASSFNQGAREYGYTF
clone_size: once; v_call: TRBV7-9; d_call: TRBD1; j_call: TRBJ1-4; cdr3_nt: TGTGCCAGCAGCTTACGAACAGGGGAGAAACTGTTTTTT; cdr3_aa: CASSLRTGEKLFF
clone_size: -; v_call: TRBV5-6; d_call: -; j_call: TRBJ2-7; cdr3_nt: TGTGCCAGCAGCTTGGGCAGGGGTTCTTACGAGCAGTACTTC; cdr3_aa: CASSLGRGSYEQYF
clone_size: few; v_call: TRBV15; d_call: -; j_call: TRBJ1-1; cdr3_nt: TGTGCCACCAGCAGAGATCGGGGGAGAACTTTCTTT; cdr3_aa: CATSRDRGRTFF
clone_size: -; v_call: TRBV5-1; d_call: TRBD2; j_call: TRBJ2-7; cdr3_nt: TGCGCCAGCAGCTTCGTGGCGGGAGAGTACGAGCAGTACTTC; cdr3_aa: CASSFVAGEYEQYF
clone_size: -; v_call: TRBV30; d_call: -; j_call: TRBJ1-1; cdr3_nt: TGTGCCTGGAGTAAGCTTACGGGGGACACTGAAGCTTTCTTT; cdr3_aa: CAWSKLTGDTEAFF
clone_size: once; v_call: TRBV20-1; d_call: -; j_call: TRBJ1-2; cdr3_nt: TGCAGTGCTAGAGCGAGCTATGGCTACACCTTC; cdr3_aa: CSARASYGYTF
clone_size: -; v_call: TRBV5-1; d_call: TRBD1; j_call: TRBJ2-2; cdr3_nt: TGCGCCAGCAGCTCCGGGACTTTCCGGGACAGGGGATACACCGGGGAGCTGTTTTTT; cdr3_aa: CASSSGTFRDRGYTGELFF
clone_size: -; v_call: TRBV6-1; d_call: -; j_call: TRBJ1-1; cdr3_nt: TGTGCCACTAGAACGGCCAACACTGAAGCTTTCTTT; cdr3_aa: CATRTANTEAFF
clone_size: -; v_call: TRBV4-3; d_call: -; j_call: TRBJ1-3; cdr3_nt: TGCGCCAGCAGCCAAGATATCCCGGGATCCTCTGGAAACACCATATATTTT; cdr3_aa: CASSQDIPGSSGNTIYF
clone_size: -; v_call: TRBV7-2; d_call: -; j_call: TRBJ2-7; cdr3_nt: TGTGCCAGCAGTCCGGGACACTCACCGGGCGAGCAGTACTTC; cdr3_aa: CASSPGHSPGEQYF
clone_size: -; v_call: TRBV28; d_call: -; j_call: TRBJ1-4; cdr3_nt: TGTGCCAGCCGCGGGGATAATGAAAAACTGTTTTTT; cdr3_aa: CASRGDNEKLFF
clone_size: -; v_call: TRBV2; d_call: -; j_call: TRBJ1-3; cdr3_nt: TGTGCCAGCAGTGTCAGACAGGTTGGGTCTGGAAACACCATATATTTT; cdr3_aa: CASSVRQVGSGNTIYF
clone_size: -; v_call: TRBV6-5; d_call: -; j_call: TRBJ1-1; cdr3_nt: TGTGCCAGCAGTTACGGGCATATGAACACTGAAGCTTTCTTT; cdr3_aa: CASSYGHMNTEAFF
clone_size: few; v_call: TRBV4-3; d_call: -; j_call: TRBJ1-1; cdr3_nt: TGCGCCAGCAGCCAAGTGGGGTGGAGGGGACTCTCTGAAGCTTTCTTT; cdr3_aa: CASSQVGWRGLSEAFF
clone_size: -; v_call: TRBV4-1; d_call: -; j_call: TRBJ1-1; cdr3_nt: TGCGCCAGCAGCCATATTGCTTTCGGGGAAAACACTGAAGCTTTCTTT; cdr3_aa: CASSHIAFGENTEAFF
clone_size: -; v_call: TRBV15; d_call: TRBD1; j_call: TRBJ2-3; cdr3_nt: TGTGCCACCAGCAGGCCGGGACAGGGGGCGCGGGGGCAGTATTTT; cdr3_aa: CATSRPGQGARGQYF
clone_size: once; v_call: TRBV5-8; d_call: -; j_call: TRBJ1-2; cdr3_nt: TGTGCCAGCAGCCTCCAGGGTGCTTACTATGGCTACACCTTC; cdr3_aa: CASSLQGAYYGYTF
clone_size: -; v_call: TRBV5-5; d_call: TRBD2; j_call: TRBJ2-2; cdr3_nt: TGTGCCAGCAGCCGTACTAGCGGGAGTGTCACCGGGGAGCTGTTTTTT; cdr3_aa: CASSRTSGSVTGELFF
clone_size: -; v_call: TRBV19; d_call: TRBD2; j_call: TRBJ2-3; cdr3_nt: TGTGCCAGTAGTATAGACGACGGGGGGGCAGTGGATACGCAGTATTTT; cdr3_aa: CASSIDDGGAVDTQYF
clone_size: -; v_call: TRBV30; d_call: TRBD1; j_call: TRBJ2-2; cdr3_nt: TGTGCCTGGAGAGCCGGGACAGGGTATTGGGGGGAGCTGTTTTTT; cdr3_aa: CAWRAGTGYWGELFF
clone_size: once; v_call: TRBV15; d_call: TRBD1; j_call: TRBJ2-4; cdr3_nt: TGTGCCACCAGCAGAACTGGGACAGGGATAAACATTCAGTACTTC; cdr3_aa: CATSRTGTGINIQYF
clone_size: -; v_call: TRBV5-1; d_call: -; j_call: TRBJ2-5; cdr3_nt: TGCGCCAGCAGCTTGGGGGCCGGCGGGGAGACCCAGTACTTC; cdr3_aa: CASSLGAGGETQYF
clone_size: -; v_call: TRBV2; d_call: -; j_call: TRBJ1-2; cdr3_nt: TGTGCCAGCACAATGGCGGGGTTAGGCTACACCTTC; cdr3_aa: CASTMAGLGYTF
clone_size: -; v_call: TRBV14; d_call: TRBD2; j_call: TRBJ2-2; cdr3_nt: TGTGCCAGCAGGCAAGCGGGAGAGCTTTCCGGGGAGCTGTTTTTT; cdr3_aa: CASRQAGELSGELFF
clone_size: few; v_call: TRBV18; d_call: TRBD1; j_call: TRBJ1-1; cdr3_nt: TGTGCCAGCTCACCACGAAATTCCCTTACAGGGGAGACTGAAGCTTTCTTT; cdr3_aa: CASSPRNSLTGETEAFF
clone_size: -; v_call: TRBV19; d_call: -; j_call: TRBJ2-5; cdr3_nt: TGTGCCAGTAGTATTAGTAACGGAGGCCAAGAGACCCAGTACTTC; cdr3_aa: CASSISNGGQETQYF
clone_size: -; v_call: TRBV11-2; d_call: -; j_call: TRBJ2-7; cdr3_nt: TGTGCCAGCAGCGGGGAGGACATCTCCTACGAGCAGTACTTC; cdr3_aa: CASSGEDISYEQYF
clone_size: once; v_call: TRBV25-1; d_call: -; j_call: TRBJ1-6; cdr3_nt: TGTGCCAGCAGTGAATCTCAGGGGTCCTATAATTCGCCCCTCCACTTT; cdr3_aa: CASSESQGSYNSPLHF
clone_size: -; v_call: TRBV7-6; d_call: TRBD1; j_call: TRBJ1-1; cdr3_nt: TGTGCCAGCAGCTTAGTCCGGGACAGGATTTTGAACACTGAAGCTTTCTTT; cdr3_aa: CASSLVRDRILNTEAFF
clone_size: -; v_call: TRBV7-2; d_call: -; j_call: TRBJ2-7; cdr3_nt: TGTGCCAGCACCCCCACGGACTGGAGCTCCTACGAGCAGTACTTC; cdr3_aa: CASTPTDWSSYEQYF
clone_size: once; v_call: TRBV6-5; d_call: TRBD1; j_call: TRBJ2-7; cdr3_nt: TGTGCCAGCAGGTCCGGGACAGGGGGGACCTACGAGCAGTACTTC; cdr3_aa: CASRSGTGGTYEQYF
clone_size: once; v_call: TRBV5-1; d_call: TRBD1; j_call: TRBJ1-3; cdr3_nt: TGCGCCAGCAGCTCGGGGACAGGAACCGGAAACACCATATATTTT; cdr3_aa: CASSSGTGTGNTIYF
clone_size: -; v_call: TRBV2; d_call: TRBD2; j_call: TRBJ2-1; cdr3_nt: TGTGCCAGCAGGCGACAACTAGCGGGAGCATACAATGAGCAGTTCTTC; cdr3_aa: CASRRQLAGAYNEQFF
clone_size: -; v_call: TRBV7-2; d_call: TRBD1; j_call: TRBJ1-2; cdr3_nt: TGTGCCAGCAGCCACTTCCAAAAAGACAGGGCTGCCCTGGGCTACACCTTC; cdr3_aa: CASSHFQKDRAALGYTF
clone_size: -; v_call: TRBV28; d_call: -; j_call: TRBJ1-1; cdr3_nt: TGTGCCAGCAGCGACAGGAACACTGAAGCTTTCTTT; cdr3_aa: CASSDRNTEAFF